This record concerns one TCR beta chain sequence. The entry originates in a study of blood T cell repertoires in COVID-19. On the study more broadly: Researchers got acute and convalescent COVID-19 samples from the United States, Italy and Spain. PBMCs, B-cell-depleted T cells, or T cells provided the cDNA or gDNA that made up the material.

In the source study's methods: It was from reference gene primer amplification that nucleated cell counts were estimated. The table came from immunoSEQ multiplex PCR; TCRdb's copy has only in-frame clones and leaves some out. That table gives V, J and clone size, and the DNA gave D and trimming. The sample has approximately 280,000 clones; about 89% are singletons. Germline V gives CDR1 SNHLY, CDR2 FYNNEI. V trimming: 5 bases; J trimming: 3 bases; junction bases outside the gene matches: 6. The CDR3 sequence is 15 residues long. This TCR derives from a man aged 35-49 years with acute or convalescent COVID-19. This sequence joins TRBV2 and TRBJ2-7; the match to TRBD2 covers 11 bases. What was sequenced was peripheral blood. CDR3 coding DNA: TGTGCCAGCAGTTTGGGACTAGCGGTAAACTACGAGCAGTACTTC. Translated, it gives CASSLGLAVNYEQYF. Together with reference TRBV2 and TRBJ2-7, the CDR3 gives the full variable domain: EPEVTQTPSHQVTQMGQEVILRCVPISNHLYFYWYRQILGQKVEFLVSFYNNEISEKSEIFDDQFSVERPDGSNFTLKIRSTKLEDSAMYFCASSLGLAVNYEQYFGPGTRLTVT.